Listed here are 28 T cell receptor beta chains from one sample, sequenced in a study of identical twins. TCRdb itself ran the 5' RACE reads through MiXCR, one entry per CDR3 protein. This table has 500,000 to 650,000 distinct CDR3 sequences, around 22% appearing once. This sample also belongs to another study, concerning yellow fever vaccine responses in identical twins.

The sample comprised CD4+ T cells sorted from blood. The receptors come from a young woman in good health.

The chain couples TRBV10-3 to TRBJ2-7; 13 positions agree with TRBD2. Trimming took 4 bases from V and 6 from J; bases not matched to a gene: 9. Germline CDR1 reads ENHRY; CDR2 reads SYGVKD. This CDR3 has 16 amino acids. The CDR3 loop is CAISGTSGRALGEQYF. The CDR3 DNA reads TGTGCCATCAGTGGTACTAGCGGGAGGGCCCTCGGCGAGCAGTACTTC.

The rearrangement uses TRBV5-8 and TRBJ2-1, with 8 bases that match TRBD1. From germline, CDR1 is SGHTS and CDR2 YDEGEE. The CDR3 length is 17 residues. Unmatched junction bases numbered 14, after V lost 3 bases and J lost 6 bases. CDR3 bases: TGTGCCAGCAGCTCTGGGGCCGGGACAGGAAACCTCAATGAGCAGTTCTTC. This gives the protein CASSSGAGTGNLNEQFF.

The V call is TRBV7-6, the J call TRBJ2-1; no clear D gene. CDR3 length: 15 amino acids. Germline V gene lookup returns CDR1 SGHVS and CDR2 FNYEAQ. V was clipped by 2 bases and J by 5 bases, with 13 bases between them. The CDR3 loop is CASSLWSIPDNEQFF. CDR3 DNA: TGTGCCAGCAGCTTATGGTCCATTCCCGACAATGAGCAGTTCTTC.

The chain recombines TRBV20-1 with TRBJ1-1, with D hard to call. Germline V lookup: CDR1 DFQATT, CDR2 SNEGSKA (reference sequence). Between the trimmed V and J ends, which lost 2 bases and 7 bases, there was a span of 8 bases. The CDR3 covers 11 residues. CDR3 loop: CSARSDGEAFF. CDR3 DNA sequence: TGCAGTGCTAGATCGGACGGTGAAGCTTTCTTT.

The chain links TRBV20-1 to TRBJ2-5, with a weak D call TRBD1 (6 bases). With 5 bases removed from V and 5 bases from J, the gap between germline ends came to 15 bases. Germline assignment: CDR1 DFQATT and CDR2 SNEGSKA (reference sequence). The CDR3 length is 13 residues. CDR3 sequence: CSASQGTFETQYF. The DNA for the CDR3 is TGCAGTGCTTCACAGGGAACCTTTGAGACCCAGTACTTC.

The chain joins TRBV6-1 to TRBJ2-5, with 7 bases aligning to TRBD2. J was trimmed by 5 bases and V by 7 bases; bases with no gene match: 19. The germline V gene has CDR1 MNHNS and CDR2 SASEGT. This CDR3 contains 17 residues. CDR3 DNA: TGTGCCAGCACCAACTTTGGGCTAGGGAGGGCCGGGGAGACCCAGTACTTC. It translates to CASTNFGLGRAGETQYF.

The rearrangement links TRBV29-1 to TRBJ2-7; 9 positions agree with TRBD2. With V trimmed by 3 bases and J by 4 bases, 1 base remained unmatched. The germline V gene encodes CDR1 SQVTM and CDR2 ANQGSEA. The CDR3 covers 12 residues. In nucleotides, the CDR3 is TGCAGCGTTGACAGCGGGAGGTACGAGCAGTACTTC. This gives the protein CSVDSGRYEQYF.

This sequence joins TRBV10-1 and TRBJ1-5; no clear D gene. V was cut by 2 bases and J by 4 bases, with 6 bases left in between. The CDR3 sequence is 13 residues long. CDR1 is WNHNN and CDR2 is SYGVQD in the germline V gene (reference sequence). DNA for the CDR3: TGCGCCAGCAGTGAGAACCGGAATCAGCCCCAGCATTTT. This translates into CASSENRNQPQHF.

The chain uses TRBV7-9 and TRBJ1-1, with no clear D. V lost 6 bases and J lost 4, with 15 bases in between. This CDR3 has 14 amino acids. Germline V CDR1 and CDR2: SEHNR, FQNEAQ (reference sequence). CDR3 loop: CASRASGSSTEAFF. The CDR3 coding sequence is TGTGCCAGCAGGGCCTCAGGATCCTCCACTGAAGCTTTCTTT.

This clonotype was recorded a few times. J is TRBJ2-2 and V is TRBV24-1; tentatively, D is TRBD1 or TRBD2 (5 bases each). This CDR3 has 19 amino acids. Trimming took off 4 bases at V and 0 bases at J, with 20 bases between the two ends. Germline V gives CDR1 KGHDR, CDR2 SFDVKD. This CDR3 is CATSDAAGTASSNTGELFF. The CDR3 DNA reads TGTGCCACCAGTGACGCCGCCGGGACGGCTTCCTCGAACACCGGGGAGCTGTTTTTT.

This clonotype has only a few counts. The genes are TRBV20-1 and TRBJ1-1; 7 nucleotides line up with TRBD1. Per the germline V gene, CDR1 is DFQATT and CDR2 is SNEGSKA (reference sequence). J was trimmed by 3 bases and V by 6 bases; bases with no gene match: 4. The CDR3 totals 12 residues. CDR3 nucleotide sequence: TGCAGTGCCAGACAGGGTTACACTGAAGCTTTCTTT. Protein: CSARQGYTEAFF.

This clonotype was counted a few times. This chain uses TRBV10-3 with TRBJ2-7, with D unclear. The CDR3 contains 15 residues. V shed 5 bases and J shed 1 base, with 15 bases lying between them. Germline CDR1 and CDR2: ENHRY and SYGVKD. The CDR3 coding sequence is TGTGCCATCAGTCGTCCAAACGACGGGTCCTACGAGCAGTACTTC. Its protein is CAISRPNDGSYEQYF.

J is TRBJ1-1 and V is TRBV7-8; tentatively, D is TRBD1 (5 bases). CDR1 and CDR2 from the germline V gene are SGHVS and FQNEAQ. CDR3 length: 14 residues. Trimming stripped 0 bases from V and 6 bases from J, with 11 bases between. The CDR3 here is CASSLAREGPEAFF. In nucleotides, the CDR3 is TGTGCCAGCAGCTTAGCCAGGGAGGGACCTGAAGCTTTCTTT.

This clonotype was seen more than once but under ten times. This rearrangement joins TRBV5-6 to TRBJ1-1; possibly TRBD1 for D (6 bases). This CDR3 comprises 17 residues. V lost 4 bases and J lost 0, with 19 bases in between. Per the germline V gene, CDR1 is SGHDT and CDR2 is YYEEEE. The CDR3 sequence is CASSVRSGGVVNTEAFF. CDR3 DNA sequence: TGTGCCAGCAGCGTAAGGAGCGGGGGCGTAGTGAACACTGAAGCTTTCTTT.

This clonotype was counted only a few times. V gene TRBV12-3 or TRBV12-4 combines with J gene TRBJ2-4; no reliable D call. This CDR3 comprises 12 residues. V was trimmed by 5 bases and J by 0 bases, leaving 2 bases between them. In DNA, the CDR3 is TGTGCCAGCAGTCCAGCCAAAAACATTCAGTACTTC. Its protein is CASSPAKNIQYF.

This clonotype was seen a handful of times. The chain recombines TRBV7-6 with TRBJ2-6; D gene unclear. From germline, CDR1 is SGHVS and CDR2 FNYEAQ. CDR3 length: 15 amino acids. V gave up 5 bases and J gave up 0 bases, with 8 bases separating them. DNA of the CDR3: TGTGCCAGCAGCACTTACGGCTCTGGGGCCAACGTCCTGACTTTC. This gives the protein CASSTYGSGANVLTF. The whole variable domain, remainder taken from reference TRBV7-6 and TRBJ2-6, is GAGVSQSPRYKVTKRGQDVALRCDPISGHVSLYWYRQALGQGPEFLTYFNYEAQQDKSGLPNDRFSAERPEGSISTLTIQRTEQRDSAMYRCASSTYGSGANVLTFGAGSRLTVL.

The J gene is TRBJ2-5, the V gene TRBV15, with D uncertain. The V end lost 6 bases, the J end lost 4 bases, and 12 bases lay between the germline ends. CDR3 length: 13 residues. Germline V gene data show CDR1 as LNHNV and CDR2 as YYDKDF (reference sequence). This CDR3 is CATRRLAGETQYF. Written as DNA, the CDR3 is TGTGCCACCAGACGACTCGCCGGAGAGACCCAGTACTTC. Using reference TRBV15 and TRBJ2-5 for the parts outside the CDR3, the full variable domain is DAMVIQNPRYQVTQFGKPVTLSCSQTLNHNVMYWYQQKSSQAPKLLFHYYDKDFNNEADTPDNFQSRRPNTSFCFLDIRSPGLGDTAMYLCATRRLAGETQYFGPGTRLLVL.

The CDR3 here is CASSPGGAGGDEQYF. The CDR3 coding sequence is TGTGCCAGCAGTCCCGGGGGGGCGGGAGGGGACGAGCAGTACTTC. The chain is built from TRBV27 and TRBJ2-7; 9 positions match TRBD2. The CDR3 runs to 15 residues. Germline-derived CDR1 and CDR2 are MNHEY and SMNVEV (reference sequence). V lost 5 bases, J lost 5 bases, and 10 bases stayed unmatched.

The genes are TRBV5-1 and TRBJ1-6; 7 bases align to TRBD1. Germline CDR1 and CDR2: SGHRS and YFSETQ. This CDR3 spans 14 amino acids. Losses at the gene ends were 3 bases for V and 6 bases for J; bases not matched to a gene: 3. CDR3 amino acids: CASSWTGFNSPLHF. DNA for the CDR3: TGCGCCAGCAGCTGGACAGGATTTAATTCACCCCTCCACTTT.

This sequence joins TRBV9 and TRBJ2-5; D may be TRBD2 (7 bases). The CDR3 length is 15 residues. V shed 0 bases and J shed 5 bases, with 14 bases lying between them. Germline values: CDR1 SGDLS, CDR2 YYNGEE. The CDR3 DNA sequence: TGTGCCAGCAGCGTAGCTGCGGGGGCCCGGGAGACCCAGTACTTC. Translation gives CASSVAAGARETQYF.

The chain has TRBV20-1 and TRBJ1-1; D is uncertain. Germline loops: CDR1 DFQATT, CDR2 SNEGSKA (reference sequence). Trimming removed 3 bases from V and 4 bases from J, with 15 bases in between. CDR3 length: 14 residues. The chain's CDR3 is CSARAGEAGTEAFF. CDR3 sequence (DNA): TGCAGTGCTAGGGCCGGGGAGGCCGGCACTGAAGCTTTCTTT.

The J gene is TRBJ2-1, the V gene TRBV20-1; 11 bases map to TRBD2. The CDR3 length is 14 residues. Germline CDR1 reads DFQATT; CDR2 reads SNEGSKA (reference sequence). The V segment lost 5 bases and the J segment 7 bases; nucleotides outside the gene matches: 7. CDR3 bases: TGCAGTGCTCCACGGGCTAGCGGGGGGAATGAGCAGTTCTTC. It encodes CSAPRASGGNEQFF.

The chain joins TRBV27 to TRBJ2-1, with a possible D match to TRBD1 (5 bases). Germline lookup yields CDR1 MNHEY and CDR2 SMNVEV (reference sequence). V lost 3 bases, J lost 5 bases, and 35 bases lay in between. The CDR3 sequence is 22 residues long. CDR3 amino acids: CASSFSVWGYRRAQERNNEQFF. In DNA, the CDR3 is TGTGCCAGCAGTTTTTCGGTCTGGGGATATCGACGGGCACAGGAGAGAAACAATGAGCAGTTCTTC.

The V gene is TRBV2, the J gene TRBJ2-1; the match to TRBD1 covers 7 bases. The germline V gene has CDR1 SNHLY and CDR2 FYNNEI. Trimming removed 8 bases from V and 5 bases from J; junction bases left unmatched: 9. The CDR3 length is 14 residues. CDR3 DNA: TGTGCCAGCCGCCGGCAGGGGGTAGACAATGAGCAGTTCTTC. The encoded protein is CASRRQGVDNEQFF.

This clonotype was detected a few times. This sequence joins TRBV2 and TRBJ2-2, with TRBD2 matching over 8 bases. The germline CDR1 and CDR2 sequences are SNHLY and FYNNEI. This CDR3 is 17 amino acids long. V trimming: 8 bases; J trimming: 4 bases; junction bases outside the gene matches: 15. The CDR3 bases are TGTGCCAGCCGAGCGGGAGAGGTAGTGAAGGCCACCGGGGAGCTGTTTTTT. This codes for CASRAGEVVKATGELFF.

In this sample, this clonotype turned up a few times. This rearrangement joins TRBV12-3 or TRBV12-4 to TRBJ2-2, with D possibly being TRBD2 (7 bases). The CDR3 runs to 15 residues. Trimming removed 6 bases from V and 5 bases from J, with 16 bases in between. The chain's CDR3 is CASRYGGRRTGELFF. In nucleotides, the CDR3 is TGTGCCAGCAGATACGGGGGGCGGCGGACCGGGGAGCTGTTTTTT.

The chain joins TRBV20-1 to TRBJ1-5, with D perhaps matching TRBD1 (6 bases). The germline V and J ends were trimmed by 6 bases and 0 bases, with 21 bases remaining between them. In germline, CDR1 is DFQATT, CDR2 SNEGSKA (reference sequence). The CDR3 covers 17 residues. CDR3 amino acids: CSALLDRFPYSNQPQHF. DNA of the CDR3: TGCAGTGCCCTCCTCGACAGGTTCCCTTATAGCAATCAGCCCCAGCATTTT.

The rearrangement links TRBV10-3 to TRBJ2-3; D possibly corresponds to TRBD2 (6 bases). Germline loops: CDR1 ENHRY, CDR2 SYGVKD. The CDR3 is 16 amino acids. The ends were cut back, 3 bases at V and 1 base at J, with 14 bases in the middle. CDR3 region: CAISDVRDGGTDTQYF. The CDR3 nucleotides are TGTGCCATCAGTGATGTGCGGGACGGCGGCACAGATACGCAGTATTTT.